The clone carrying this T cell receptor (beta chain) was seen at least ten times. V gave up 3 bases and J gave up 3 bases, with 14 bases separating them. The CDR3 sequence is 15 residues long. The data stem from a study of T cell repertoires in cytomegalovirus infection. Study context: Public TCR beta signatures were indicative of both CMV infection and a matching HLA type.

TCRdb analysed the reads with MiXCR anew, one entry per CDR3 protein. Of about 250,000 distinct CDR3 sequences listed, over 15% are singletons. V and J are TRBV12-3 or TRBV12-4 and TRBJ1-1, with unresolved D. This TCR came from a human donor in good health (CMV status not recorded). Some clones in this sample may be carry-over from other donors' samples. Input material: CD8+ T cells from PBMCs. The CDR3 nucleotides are TGTGCCAGCAGTTTTGGCAGGAGCCTTCACACTGAAGCTTTCTTT. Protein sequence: CASSFGRSLHTEAFF.